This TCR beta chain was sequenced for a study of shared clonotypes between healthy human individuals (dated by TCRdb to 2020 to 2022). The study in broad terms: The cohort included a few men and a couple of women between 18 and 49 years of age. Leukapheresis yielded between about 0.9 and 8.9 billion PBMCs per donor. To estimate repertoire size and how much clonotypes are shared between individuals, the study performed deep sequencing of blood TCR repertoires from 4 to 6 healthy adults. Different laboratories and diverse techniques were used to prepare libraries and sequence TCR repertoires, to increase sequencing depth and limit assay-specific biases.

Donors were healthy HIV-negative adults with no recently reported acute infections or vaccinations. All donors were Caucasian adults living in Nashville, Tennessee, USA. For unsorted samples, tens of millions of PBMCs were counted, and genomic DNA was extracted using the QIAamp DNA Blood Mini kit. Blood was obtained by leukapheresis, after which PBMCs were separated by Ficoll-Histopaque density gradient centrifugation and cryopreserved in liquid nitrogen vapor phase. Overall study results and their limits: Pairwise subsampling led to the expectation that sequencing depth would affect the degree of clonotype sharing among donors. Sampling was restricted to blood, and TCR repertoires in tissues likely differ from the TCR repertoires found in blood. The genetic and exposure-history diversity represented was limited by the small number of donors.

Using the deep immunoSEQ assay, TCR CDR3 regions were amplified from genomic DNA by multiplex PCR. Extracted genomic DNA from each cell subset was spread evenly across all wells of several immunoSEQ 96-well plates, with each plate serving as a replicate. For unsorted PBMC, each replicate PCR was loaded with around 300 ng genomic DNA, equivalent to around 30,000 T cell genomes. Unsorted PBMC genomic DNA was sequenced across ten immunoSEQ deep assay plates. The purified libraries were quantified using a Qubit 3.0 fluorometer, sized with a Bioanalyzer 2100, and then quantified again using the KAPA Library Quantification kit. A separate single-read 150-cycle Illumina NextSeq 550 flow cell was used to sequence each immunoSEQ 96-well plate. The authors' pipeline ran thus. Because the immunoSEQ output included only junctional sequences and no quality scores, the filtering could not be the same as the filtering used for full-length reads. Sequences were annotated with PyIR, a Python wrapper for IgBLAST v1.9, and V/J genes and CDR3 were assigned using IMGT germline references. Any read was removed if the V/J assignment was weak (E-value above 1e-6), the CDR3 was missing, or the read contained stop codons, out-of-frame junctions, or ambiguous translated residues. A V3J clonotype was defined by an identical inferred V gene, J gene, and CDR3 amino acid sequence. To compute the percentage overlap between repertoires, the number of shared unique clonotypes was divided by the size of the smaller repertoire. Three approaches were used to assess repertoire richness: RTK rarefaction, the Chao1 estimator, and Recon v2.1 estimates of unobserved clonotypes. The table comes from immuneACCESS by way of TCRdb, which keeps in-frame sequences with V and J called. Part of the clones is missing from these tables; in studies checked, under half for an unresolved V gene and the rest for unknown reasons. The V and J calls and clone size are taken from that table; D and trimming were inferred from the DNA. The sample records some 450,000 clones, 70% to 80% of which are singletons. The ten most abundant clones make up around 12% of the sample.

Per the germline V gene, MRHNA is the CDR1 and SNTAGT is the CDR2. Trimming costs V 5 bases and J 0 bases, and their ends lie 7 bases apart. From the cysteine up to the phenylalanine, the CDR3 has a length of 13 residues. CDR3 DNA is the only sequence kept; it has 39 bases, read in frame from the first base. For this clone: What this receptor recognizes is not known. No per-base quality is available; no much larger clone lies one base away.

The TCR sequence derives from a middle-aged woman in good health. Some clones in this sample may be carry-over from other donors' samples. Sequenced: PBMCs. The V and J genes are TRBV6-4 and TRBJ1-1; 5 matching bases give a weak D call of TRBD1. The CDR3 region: CASSRDLNTEAFF. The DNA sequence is TGTGCCAGCAGTAGGGACCTGAACACTGAAGCTTTCTTT.